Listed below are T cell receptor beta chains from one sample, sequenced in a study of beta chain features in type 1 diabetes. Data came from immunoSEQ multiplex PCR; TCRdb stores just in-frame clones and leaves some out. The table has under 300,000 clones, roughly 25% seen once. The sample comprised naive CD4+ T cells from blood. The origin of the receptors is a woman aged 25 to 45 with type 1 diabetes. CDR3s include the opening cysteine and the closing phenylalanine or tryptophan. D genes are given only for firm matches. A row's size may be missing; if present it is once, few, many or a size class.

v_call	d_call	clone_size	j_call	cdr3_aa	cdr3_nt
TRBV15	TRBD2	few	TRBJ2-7	CATSRTYSGMIPYEQYF	TGTGCCACCAGCAGGACGTATAGCGGGATGATTCCCTACGAGCAGTACTTC
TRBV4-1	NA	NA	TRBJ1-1	CASSQNTVTKAFF	TGCGCCAGCAGCCAAAATACGGTTACGAAAGCTTTCTTT
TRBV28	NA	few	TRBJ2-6	CATRRGSGANVLTF	TGTGCCACGAGACGGGGCTCTGGGGCCAACGTCCTGACTTTC
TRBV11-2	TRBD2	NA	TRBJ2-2	CASSPPRLAEWAGELFF	TGTGCCAGCAGCCCCCCCAGGCTAGCGGAATGGGCCGGGGAGCTGTTTTTT
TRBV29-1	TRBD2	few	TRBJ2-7	CSYREVSYEQYF	TGCAGCTATCGGGAGGTCTCCTACGAGCAGTACTTC
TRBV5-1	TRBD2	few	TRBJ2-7	CASSLAAGGAYEQYF	TGCGCCAGCAGCTTGGCAGCGGGAGGGGCCTACGAGCAGTACTTC
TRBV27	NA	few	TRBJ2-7	CASSFLDGEQYF	TGTGCCAGCAGTTTCCTTGACGGGGAGCAGTACTTC
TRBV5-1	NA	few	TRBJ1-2	CASSLAPGRQDGYTF	TGCGCCAGCAGCTTGGCCCCCGGCAGGCAGGATGGCTACACCTTC
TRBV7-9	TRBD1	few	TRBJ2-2	CASSSNTGTGNPGELFF	TGTGCCAGCAGCTCCAACACCGGGACAGGGAACCCCGGGGAGCTGTTTTTT
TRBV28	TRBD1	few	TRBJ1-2	CASSLETGGPLRGYTF	TGTGCCAGCAGTTTAGAGACAGGGGGACCGTTAAGAGGCTACACCTTC
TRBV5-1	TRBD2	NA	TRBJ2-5	CASSTGLAGDRETQYF	TGCGCCAGCAGCACGGGACTAGCGGGAGATCGGGAGACCCAGTACTTC
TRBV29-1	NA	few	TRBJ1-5	CSVGESNQPQHF	TGCAGCGTTGGGGAGAGCAATCAGCCCCAGCATTTT
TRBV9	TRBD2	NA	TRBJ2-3	CASSPLAGSDTQYF	TGTGCCAGCAGCCCATTAGCGGGATCCGATACGCAGTATTTT
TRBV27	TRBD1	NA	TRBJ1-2	CASSAFRDSYGYTF	TGTGCCAGCAGTGCCTTCCGGGACAGCTATGGCTACACCTTC
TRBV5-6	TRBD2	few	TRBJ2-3	CASSLAGGGTDTQYF	TGTGCCAGCAGCTTGGCGGGGGGTGGTACAGATACGCAGTATTTT
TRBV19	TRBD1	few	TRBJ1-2	CASSQSSGTGYGYTF	TGTGCCAGTAGTCAATCCTCTGGGACAGGGTATGGCTACACCTTC
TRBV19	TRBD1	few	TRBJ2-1	CASSVGDSSYNEQFF	TGTGCCAGTAGTGTGGGGGACAGCTCCTACAATGAGCAGTTCTTC
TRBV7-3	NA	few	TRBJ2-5	CASSLDRQTGETQYF	TGTGCCAGCAGCTTAGATCGCCAGACTGGAGAGACCCAGTACTTC
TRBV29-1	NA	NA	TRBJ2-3	CSAGGLYDTQYF	TGCAGCGCCGGGGGACTTTATGATACGCAGTATTTT
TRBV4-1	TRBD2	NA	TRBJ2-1	CASSQDGTSIYNEQFF	TGCGCCAGCAGCCAGGACGGGACTAGCATCTACAATGAGCAGTTCTTC
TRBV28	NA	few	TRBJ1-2	CASSLAGYGYTF	TGTGCCAGCAGTTTAGCCGGCTATGGCTACACCTTC
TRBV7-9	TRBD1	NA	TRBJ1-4	CASSAGQGNEKLFF	TGTGCCAGCAGCGCTGGACAGGGTAATGAAAAACTGTTTTTT
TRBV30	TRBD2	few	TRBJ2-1	CAWSVSGRVDNEQFF	TGTGCCTGGAGTGTAAGCGGGAGGGTCGACAATGAGCAGTTCTTC
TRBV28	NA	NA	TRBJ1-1	CASSHGQSNTEAFF	TGTGCCAGCAGCCATGGACAGTCGAACACTGAAGCTTTCTTT
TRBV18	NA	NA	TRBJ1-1	CASSPATGNTEAFF	TGTGCCAGCTCACCTGCGACAGGGAACACTGAAGCTTTCTTT
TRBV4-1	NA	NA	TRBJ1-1	CASSQEVGSWTEAFF	TGCGCCAGCAGCCAAGAAGTCGGGAGTTGGACTGAAGCTTTCTTT